Each of the 13 T cell receptor beta chains below was sequenced from the same sample in a study of blood T cell repertoires in COVID-19. The data were produced by immunoSEQ multiplex PCR, yet TCRdb's version contains in-frame clones alone and is incomplete. Of 40,000 or so clones in the sample, 65% to 90% were seen once. Sequencing was carried out using peripheral blood. These receptors were collected from a man in his forties or fifties with active COVID-19.

J is TRBJ2-7 and V is TRBV10-2; D is possibly TRBD1 (6 bases). Trimming took off 2 bases at V and 0 bases at J, with 11 bases between the two ends. The length of the CDR3 is 15 residues. The V gene's germline CDR1 is WSHSY and CDR2 SAAADI. The CDR3 region is CASSEGTSSSYEQYF. As DNA, the CDR3 is TGCGCCAGCAGTGAGGGGACATCCAGCTCCTACGAGCAGTACTTC.

The chain recombines TRBV5-1 with TRBJ2-1, with 8 nucleotides matching TRBD2. The germline V gene encodes CDR1 SGHRS and CDR2 YFSETQ. The CDR3 contains 15 residues. The J segment lost 6 bases and the V segment lost 4 bases, leaving 9 bases of the junction unmatched. In nucleotides, the CDR3 is TGCGCCAGCAGCCCCCGTAGCGGGACCACCAATGAGCAGTTCTTC. Protein sequence: CASSPRSGTTNEQFF.

The V and J genes are TRBV28 and TRBJ2-1; 7 nucleotides agree with TRBD2. The trim removed 7 bases at V and 9 bases at J, leaving 12 bases unmatched. There are 14 residues in the CDR3. The germline gives CDR1 MDHEN, CDR2 SYDVKM. This CDR3 reads CASTGLEAGGEQFF. The CDR3, as DNA: TGTGCCAGCACCGGACTAGAGGCTGGGGGTGAGCAGTTCTTC.

The chain combines TRBV10-3 with TRBJ1-2; 7 bases match TRBD1. The CDR3 loop spans 16 amino acids. J was trimmed by 3 bases and V by 5 bases; bases with no gene match: 12. Germline loops: CDR1 ENHRY, CDR2 SYGVKD. CDR3 amino acids: CAISYRQGESYYGYTF. For the CDR3, the DNA is TGTGCCATCAGTTATCGACAGGGAGAGTCCTACTATGGCTACACCTTC.

The chain has TRBV13 and TRBJ1-1; D gene unclear. This CDR3 has 15 residues. Germline lookup yields CDR1 PRHDT and CDR2 FYEKMQ (reference sequence). The V end lost 2 bases, the J end lost 0 bases, and 10 bases lay between the germline ends. CDR3 loop: CASSLLEIMNTEAFF. The CDR3 DNA sequence: TGTGCCAGCAGCTTATTGGAGATAATGAACACTGAAGCTTTCTTT.

V is TRBV6-5 and J is TRBJ1-4, with no clear D. This CDR3 contains 12 residues. CDR1 and CDR2 (germline): MNHEY, SVGAGI. The V and J ends lost 6 bases and 3 bases respectively, with 5 bases between them. The CDR3: CASSRANEKLFF. Written as DNA, the CDR3 is TGTGCCAGCAGCCGGGCTAATGAAAAACTGTTTTTT.

J is TRBJ1-2 and V is TRBV6-2 or TRBV6-3; D call uncertain. The CDR3 is made up of 14 amino acids. Trimming took off 2 bases at V and 8 bases at J, with 15 bases between the two ends. Germline loops: CDR1 MNHEY, CDR2 SVGEGT. The CDR3 loop reads CASSYPRDPSGYTF. The CDR3 nucleotides are TGTGCCAGCAGTTACCCTCGGGATCCTTCGGGCTACACCTTC.

The chain has TRBV15 and TRBJ2-3; maybe TRBD2 (5 bases). CDR3 length: 18 amino acids. V lost 0 bases and J 2 bases, leaving 18 bases between the germline ends. Germline-derived CDR1 and CDR2 are LNHNV and YYDKDF (reference sequence). CDR3 in amino acids: CATSRDIRTALTTDTQYF. For the CDR3, the DNA is TGTGCCACCAGCAGAGATATAAGGACTGCACTTACCACAGATACGCAGTATTTT.

The rearrangement joins TRBV6-6 to TRBJ2-7, with no clear D. The length of the CDR3 is 13 residues. V dropped 5 bases and J dropped 3 bases, with 11 bases sitting between them. Germline lookup yields CDR1 MNHNY and CDR2 SVGAGI (reference sequence). CDR3 nucleotides: TGTGCCAGCAGTCATACTATCCTCTACGAGCAGTACTTC. This encodes CASSHTILYEQYF.

The chain employs TRBV4-1 and TRBJ2-1, with D perhaps TRBD1 (6 bases). V gave up 4 bases and J gave up 4 bases, with 17 bases separating them. The germline V gene encodes CDR1 MGHRA and CDR2 YSYEKL. This CDR3 comprises 16 residues. The CDR3 bases are TGCGCCAGCAGCCCCGGGTTAGAGGGGGTTTACAATGAGCAGTTCTTC. Translated: CASSPGLEGVYNEQFF.

This clone has more than one count but fewer than ten. V is TRBV9 and J is TRBJ1-5, with a tentative D call TRBD1 (5 bases). The CDR3 spans 15 residues. The ends were cut back, 3 bases at V and 2 bases at J, with 12 bases in the middle. Germline V CDR1 and CDR2: SGDLS, YYNGEE. The CDR3 loop is CASSDGVQGNQPQHF. The DNA of the CDR3 is TGTGCCAGCAGCGACGGTGTACAGGGCAATCAGCCCCAGCATTTT.

The rearrangement uses TRBV19 and TRBJ2-5; TRBD2 matches at 11 bases. After removal of 3 bases from V and 2 bases from J, the junction contained 5 bases not matched to a gene. The CDR3 is 16 amino acids. Germline CDR1 and CDR2: LNHDA and SQIVND (reference sequence). The chain's CDR3 is CASSIPGLADQETQYF. DNA of the CDR3: TGTGCCAGTAGTATCCCGGGACTAGCGGATCAAGAGACCCAGTACTTC.

This CDR3 is CASSVGRLGATAGANVLTF. The DNA of the CDR3 is TGTGCCAGCAGCGTAGGGCGGCTTGGGGCTACGGCAGGGGCCAACGTCCTGACTTTC. The V and J genes are TRBV9 and TRBJ2-6; the D gene is possibly TRBD1 (5 bases). The CDR3 covers 19 residues. Germline assignment: CDR1 SGDLS and CDR2 YYNGEE. The V gene lost 0 bases and the J gene lost 4 bases, with 20 bases spanning the gap. Combining the CDR3 with reference TRBV9 and TRBJ2-6 gives the whole variable domain DSGVTQTPKHLITATGQRVTLRCSPRSGDLSVYWYQQSLDQGLQFLIQYYNGEERAKGNILERFSAQQFPDLHSELNLSSLELGDSALYFCASSVGRLGATAGANVLTFGAGSRLTVL.